This T cell receptor beta chain emerged from a study of T-cell memory formation after mild COVID-19. In the study overall: Most TCR clusters belonged to a single donor.

Notes on the study in general: A second wave of clones peaked on day 37, and their SARS-CoV-2 specificity went unconfirmed. Pre-infection memory contained some responding clones, which suggested that cross-reactive memory had joined.

V was cut by 3 bases and J by 9 bases, with 21 bases left in between. Germline CDR1 reads MGHDK; CDR2 reads SYGVNS. This CDR3 is built from 16 residues. MiXCR was run by TCRdb on the 5' RACE reads, yielding one entry per CDR3 protein. This table holds 350,000 to 500,000 distinct CDR3 sequences, about a quarter found once. A note on this clonotype: What it recognizes is unknown.

The chain links TRBV25-1 to TRBJ2-4; the D gene is possibly TRBD1 (6 bases). Input material: PBMCs or a T cell subset sorted from them (not recorded which). The source of this sequence is an adult woman who had mild COVID-19 (a few samples of this study predate the infection). Cell type and time point are not known. The chain's CDR3 is CASSDTTTGFGSIQYF. The CDR3, as DNA: TGTGCCAGCAGTGACACGACAACAGGGTTTGGTAGCATTCAGTACTTC.